The present entry profiles one TCR beta chain with its context. Its antigen is not identified. Time point here: week 35, safety follow-up. Each vaccine dose was 300 ug of mutant IDH1 20-mer peptide, with topical imiquimod. Eight vaccinations reached patients in weeks 1, 3, 5, 7, 11, 15, 19 and 23. Germline lookup yields CDR1 MNHEY and CDR2 SVGAGI. The CDR3 totals 15 residues. Trimming removed 5 bases from V and 4 bases from J; junction bases left unmatched: 10. Sequencing used immunoSEQ multiplex PCR; TCRdb keeps in-frame clones, though not all of them. In the table there are about 74,000 clones, about 88% of which are singletons. This sample is drawn from a study of a mutant IDH1 vaccine in newly diagnosed glioma. Turning to the study itself: Patients began vaccination 4-6 weeks after radiotherapy alone, or with temozolomide cycles. The earlier regimen, radiotherapy, temozolomide, or both, was most often both.

This TCR derives from a man aged 25-45 years with glioma. The chain uses TRBV6-5 and TRBJ1-2; TRBD1 matches at 7 bases. Sequencing used PBMCs, obtained from a glioma patient whose treatment included an IDH1 peptide vaccine. The CDR3 sequence is CASSQLPQGTYGYTF. DNA of the CDR3: TGTGCCAGCAGTCAACTACCACAGGGGACCTATGGCTACACCTTC.